This T cell receptor beta chain comes out of a study of blood T cell repertoires in COVID-19 (dated by TCRdb to 2019 to 2021). Describing the broader study: The collaborator samples originated in the United States, Italy and Spain and spanned the acute and convalescent phases of COVID-19. The prospective study material was composed of cDNA or gDNA derived from T cells, B-cell-depleted T cells, or PBMCs. Deeply sampled blood TCRbeta repertoires from subjects exposed to, actively infected with, or recovered from COVID-19 were included in the dataset. The repertoires were released in a freely available public database intended as a resource for research on the immune response to SARS-CoV-2. Samples were obtained from the ongoing ImmuneRACE study (first 160 participants) and from about 1,300 subjects provided by 6 global collaborators. A de-identified subject ID, COVID-19 status, age in years and sex were almost always included in the sample metadata. HLA class I and class II types, where available, came from metadata supplied by the sample provider rather than from assay-based typing. Overall study outcomes, separate from this receptor: How much clinical and demographic metadata was included differed by source and by participant, and the metadata was provided uncurated.

From cysteine to phenylalanine, the CDR3 is 12 amino acids long. The sequence is cut down to CDR3 DNA, 36 bases in frame from base 1. V is shortened by 5 bases, J by 4 bases, and the region joining them spans 8 bases. TCRbeta CDR3 regions were amplified from genomic DNA using the immunoSEQ Assay, a bias-controlled multiplex PCR. In the paper's pipeline: The number of nucleated cells in each sample was estimated from the amplification of reference gene primers within the assay. Sequence reads were collapsed and filtered to measure the absolute abundance of every unique TCRbeta CDR3 rearrangement. For each sample, productive Simpson clonality was calculated as the square root of Simpson's diversity index over productive rearrangements. TCRdb took this table from immuneACCESS and kept in-frame rearrangements with V and J called. Such tables lack part of the clones; where checked against another copy, unresolved V genes explain under half of the gap, and the rest is unexplained. From that table come the V and J calls and clone size; the DNA was used to work out D and trimming. For this sample there are about 94,000 clones; roughly four fifths appear just once. Jointly, the top ten make up approximately 6.7% of the sample.

Collaborating institutions collected whole blood in K2EDTA tubes following their own protocols. For TCRbeta analysis, collaborators shipped samples as frozen whole blood, isolated PBMCs, or DNA extracted from either of those sample types. As regards this clone: This clone's antigen is unknown. No quality values exist for individual bases; no much larger clone is one base distant.

This receptor was taken from a man in his fifties or sixties with acute or convalescent COVID-19. The chain uses TRBV12-3 or TRBV12-4 and TRBJ1-2; the best D guess is TRBD1, with 6 bases matching. Sequencing was performed on peripheral blood. CDR3 loop: CASSQGGYGYTF. The nucleotides are TGTGCCAGCAGTCAAGGGGGCTATGGCTACACCTTC.